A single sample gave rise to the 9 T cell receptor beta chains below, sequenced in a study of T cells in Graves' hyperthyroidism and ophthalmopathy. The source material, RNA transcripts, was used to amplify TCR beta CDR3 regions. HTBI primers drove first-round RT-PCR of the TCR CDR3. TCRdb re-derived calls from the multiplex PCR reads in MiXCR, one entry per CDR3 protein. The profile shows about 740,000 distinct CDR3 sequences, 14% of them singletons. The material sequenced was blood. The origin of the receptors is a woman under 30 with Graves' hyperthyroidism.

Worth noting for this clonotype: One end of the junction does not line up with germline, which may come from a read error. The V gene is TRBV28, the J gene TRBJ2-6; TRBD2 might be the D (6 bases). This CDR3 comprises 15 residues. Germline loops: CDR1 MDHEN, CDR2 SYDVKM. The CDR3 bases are TGTGCCAGCAGTCTTAGCGGATCTGGGGCCGACGTCCTGACTTTC. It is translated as CASSLSGSGADVLTF. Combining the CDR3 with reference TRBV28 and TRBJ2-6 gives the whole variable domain DVKVTQSSRYLVKRTGEKVFLECVQDMDHENMFWYRQDPGLGLRLIYFSYDVKMKEKGDIPEGYSVSREKKERFSLILESASTNQTSMYLCASSLSGSGADVLTFGAGSRLTVL.

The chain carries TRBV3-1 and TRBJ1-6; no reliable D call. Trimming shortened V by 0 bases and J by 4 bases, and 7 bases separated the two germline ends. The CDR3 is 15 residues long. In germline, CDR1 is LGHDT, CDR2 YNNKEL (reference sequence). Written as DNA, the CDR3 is TGTGCCAGCAGCCAAGACAGGAGTTATAATTCACCCCTCCACTTT. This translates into CASSQDRSYNSPLHF. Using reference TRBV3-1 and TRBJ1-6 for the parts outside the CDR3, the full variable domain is DTAVSQTPKYLVTQMGNDKSIKCEQNLGHDTMYWYKQDSKKFLKIMFSYNNKELIINETVPNRFSPKSPDKAHLNLHINSLELGDSAVYFCASSQDRSYNSPLHFGNGTRLTVT.

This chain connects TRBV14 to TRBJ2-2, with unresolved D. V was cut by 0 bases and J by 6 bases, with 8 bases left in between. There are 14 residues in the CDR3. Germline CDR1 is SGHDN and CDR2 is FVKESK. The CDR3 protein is CASSQETFAGELFF. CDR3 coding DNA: TGTGCCAGCAGCCAAGAAACCTTCGCCGGGGAGCTGTTTTTT.

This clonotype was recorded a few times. The CDR3 is CASSPADRGSSPLHF. DNA of the CDR3: TGCGCCAGCAGCCCGGCGGACAGGGGGAGTTCACCCCTCCACTTT. This sequence joins TRBV5-1 and TRBJ1-6; TRBD1 matches at 10 bases. The germline gives CDR1 SGHRS, CDR2 YFSETQ. J was trimmed by 9 bases and V by 4 bases; bases with no gene match: 7. The CDR3 has 15 residues.

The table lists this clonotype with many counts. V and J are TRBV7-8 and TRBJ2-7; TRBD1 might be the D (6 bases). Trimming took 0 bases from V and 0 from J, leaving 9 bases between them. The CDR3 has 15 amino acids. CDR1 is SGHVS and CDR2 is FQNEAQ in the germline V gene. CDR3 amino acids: CASSLARGHSYEQYF. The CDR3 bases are TGTGCCAGCAGCTTAGCTCGGGGACACTCCTACGAGCAGTACTTC.

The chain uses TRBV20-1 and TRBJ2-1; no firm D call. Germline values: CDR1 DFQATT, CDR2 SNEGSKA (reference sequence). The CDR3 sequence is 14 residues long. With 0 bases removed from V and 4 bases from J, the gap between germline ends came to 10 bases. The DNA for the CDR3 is TGCAGTGCTAGAGACCGTGCCAGGTACAATGAGCAGTTCTTC. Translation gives CSARDRARYNEQFF.

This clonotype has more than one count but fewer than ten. The CDR3 DNA sequence: TGTGCCACCAGCATATCGGGGGCCGGGGTCAATGAGCAGTTCTTC. The encoded protein is CATSISGAGVNEQFF. J is TRBJ2-1 and V is TRBV15; D assignment may be TRBD1 or TRBD2 (6 bases each). V was shortened by 4 bases and J by 6 bases, with 16 bases between the two germline ends. This CDR3 contains 15 residues. From germline, CDR1 is LNHNV and CDR2 YYDKDF (reference sequence). Looking up the rest from reference TRBV15 and TRBJ2-1 gives the full variable domain: DAMVIQNPRYQVTQFGKPVTLSCSQTLNHNVMYWYQQKSSQAPKLLFHYYDKDFNNEADTPDNFQSRRPNTSFCFLDIRSPGLGDTAMYLCATSISGAGVNEQFFGPGTRLTVL.

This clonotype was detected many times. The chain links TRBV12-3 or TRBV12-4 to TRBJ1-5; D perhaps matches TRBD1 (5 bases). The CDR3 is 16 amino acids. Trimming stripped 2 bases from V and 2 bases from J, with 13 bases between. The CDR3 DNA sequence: TGTGCCAGCAGTTTATGGGGCAGGGTGGGCAATCAGCCCCAGCATTTT. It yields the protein CASSLWGRVGNQPQHF.

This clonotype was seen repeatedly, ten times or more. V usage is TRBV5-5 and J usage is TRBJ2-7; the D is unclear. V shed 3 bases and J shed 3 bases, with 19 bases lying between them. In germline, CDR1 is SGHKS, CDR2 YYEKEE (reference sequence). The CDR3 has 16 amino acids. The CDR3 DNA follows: TGTGCCAGCAGCTCCGGACGGTCAGCGAGCCTCTACGAGCAGTACTTC. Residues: CASSSGRSASLYEQYF.